Presented here are 15 T cell receptor beta chains from one specimen sequenced in a study of T cells after yellow fever vaccination. Each CDR3 protein gets one entry after TCRdb re-called the 5' RACE reads with MiXCR. The sample lists tens of thousands of distinct CDR3 sequences; about 10% were seen once. Sequences were derived from PBMCs, either bulk or a sorted T-cell subset (CD4+, CD8+, memory, or dextramer-sorted; not recorded which), sampled around 15 days after the first yellow fever vaccination. These receptor sequences come from a man between 18 and 29 years old who received the YFV17D yellow fever vaccine.

This clonotype was counted at least ten times. The V gene is TRBV6-1, the J gene TRBJ2-7; D remains ambiguous. The CDR3 totals 11 residues. Germline V CDR1 and CDR2: MNHNS, SASEGT. V lost 3 bases and J 2 bases, leaving 2 bases between the germline ends. CDR3 loop: CASSETYEQYV. The CDR3 region has the DNA TGTGCCAGCAGTGAGACCTACGAGCAGTACGTC.

This clonotype came up many times. The chain links TRBV10-3 to TRBJ2-2; D is possibly TRBD1 or TRBD2 (5 bases each). Germline lookup yields CDR1 ENHRY and CDR2 SYGVKD. The V end lost 2 bases, the J end lost 2 bases, and 15 bases lay between the germline ends. The CDR3 contains 17 residues. CDR3 amino acids: CAISELPTGPNTGELFF. The DNA for the CDR3 is TGTGCCATCAGTGAGCTCCCGACGGGACCCAACACCGGGGAGCTGTTTTTT.

This clonotype was observed at least ten times. J is TRBJ2-1 and V is TRBV7-2; 11 positions agree with TRBD2. Germline trimming cut 7 bases from V and 2 bases from J; bases unmatched to any gene: 4. The CDR3 totals 15 residues. The V gene's germline CDR1 is SGHTA and CDR2 FQGNSA. CDR3 residues: CASNQLAGAYNEQFF. CDR3 sequence (DNA): TGTGCCAGCAACCAACTAGCGGGGGCCTACAATGAGCAGTTCTTC.

This clonotype has a count of ten or more. The chain combines TRBV12-3 or TRBV12-4 with TRBJ2-6; possible D gene TRBD2, 5 bases. Deletions cut 7 bases from V and 4 bases from J, with 14 bases between. The CDR3 consists of 15 residues. CDR3 bases: TGTGCCAGCACGCTCCGGGGATCCGGGGCCAACGTCCTGACTTTC. This encodes CASTLRGSGANVLTF.

V gene TRBV7-8 combines with J gene TRBJ2-7; maybe TRBD2 (6 bases). Germline V gene data show CDR1 as SGHVS and CDR2 as FQNEAQ. This CDR3 spans 13 amino acids. V gave up 5 bases and J gave up 5 bases, with 13 bases separating them. CDR3 sequence (DNA): TGTGCCAGCAGCCCCGATCGGAGGGACGAGCAGTACGTC. Protein product: CASSPDRRDEQYV.

The table lists this clonotype with many counts. The chain uses TRBV7-2 and TRBJ1-1; D not resolved. CDR1 and CDR2 from the germline V gene are SGHTA and FQGNSA. V shed 2 bases and J shed 1 base, with 8 bases lying between them. The CDR3 sequence is 14 residues long. The chain's CDR3 is CASSLRAQNTEAFF. The CDR3 nucleotides are TGTGCCAGCAGCTTAAGGGCCCAGAACACTGAAGCTTTCTTT.

This clonotype was recorded many times. The chain links TRBV6-1 to TRBJ2-3; 14 bases match TRBD2. Per germline, CDR1 MNHNS and CDR2 SASEGT. V lost 6 bases to trimming and J lost 0 bases; unmatched junction nucleotides: 8. The CDR3 extends over 18 amino acids. CDR3 loop: CASRQGLAGGLSTDTQYF. For the CDR3, the DNA is TGTGCCAGCAGACAAGGACTAGCGGGGGGCCTAAGCACAGATACGCAGTATTTT.

This clonotype was found many times. The rearrangement uses TRBV5-4 and TRBJ2-2; possibly TRBD1 for D (6 bases). V was clipped by 4 bases and J by 5 bases, with 12 bases between them. The CDR3 length is 14 residues. Germline CDR1 reads SGHNT; CDR2 reads YYREEE (reference sequence). CDR3 nucleotides: TGTGCCAGCAGCCCAGGGGTGGCTACCGGGGAGCTGTTTTTT. Translating it yields CASSPGVATGELFF. The whole variable domain, filled in from reference TRBV5-4 and TRBJ2-2, reads ETGVTQSPTHLIKTRGQQVTLRCSSQSGHNTVSWYQQALGQGPQFIFQYYREEENGRGNFPPRFSGLQFPNYSSELNVNALELDDSALYLCASSPGVATGELFFGEGSRLTVL.

A few counts support this clonotype. The CDR3 bases are TGTGCCAGCAGCCGGGACACTGCTAACTATGGCTACACCTTC. This translates into CASSRDTANYGYTF. The chain uses TRBV7-2 and TRBJ1-2; a possible D gene is TRBD1 (6 bases). The germline V gene has CDR1 SGHTA and CDR2 FQGNSA. This CDR3 is 14 amino acids long. The V end lost 5 bases, the J end lost 0 bases, and 10 bases lay between the germline ends.

V usage is TRBV24-1 and J usage is TRBJ2-2; the D is unclear. Trimming pared 6 bases from V and 3 bases from J, leaving 4 bases between. Germline lookup yields CDR1 KGHDR and CDR2 SFDVKD. The CDR3 sequence is 12 residues long. For the CDR3, the DNA is TGTGCCACCAGTAAAGACACCGGGGAGCTGTTTTTT. This translates into CATSKDTGELFF.

This clonotype was seen repeatedly, ten times or more. The J gene is TRBJ2-1, the V gene TRBV9, with 8 positions matching TRBD2. The CDR3 extends over 14 amino acids. Germline CDR1 SGDLS, CDR2 YYNGEE. Trimming at V came to 4 bases and at J to 10 bases, leaving 10 bases not matched to a gene. The CDR3 sequence is CASSKAGGAYEQFF. CDR3 nucleotide sequence: TGTGCCAGCAGCAAGGCGGGGGGCGCCTACGAGCAGTTCTTC.

This clonotype occurred many times. The rearrangement links TRBV25-1 to TRBJ2-5; TRBD1 is a possible D gene (8 bases). V lost 4 bases and J lost 3, with 21 bases in between. Germline values: CDR1 MGHDK, CDR2 SYGVNS. The CDR3 contains 17 residues. The CDR3 DNA reads as TGTGCCAGCAGTGGAAGCGGGACAGGAAGACCCGAAGAGACCCAGTACTTC. Residues: CASSGSGTGRPEETQYF. Variable domain in full (rest from reference TRBV25-1 and TRBJ2-5): EADIYQTPRYLVIGTGKKITLECSQTMGHDKMYWYQQDPGMELHLIHYSYGVNSTEKGDLSSESTVSRIRTEHFPLTLESARPSHTSQYLCASSGSGTGRPEETQYFGPGTRLLVL.

This clonotype has at least ten counts. This rearrangement joins TRBV4-3 to TRBJ2-7, with D tentatively TRBD2 (5 bases). Between the trimmed V and J ends, which lost 3 bases and 1 base, there was a span of 13 bases. CDR1 and CDR2 (germline): LGHNA, YSLEER. The CDR3 is 15 amino acids. CDR3 DNA sequence: TGCGCCAGCAGCCAGGCCAGCGGTTGGTCCTACGAGCAGTACTTC. Protein: CASSQASGWSYEQYF.

This clonotype was found many times. The chain joins TRBV6-5 to TRBJ1-5, with 8 positions matching TRBD1. CDR3 size: 15 residues. Trimming removed 4 bases from V and 1 base from J; junction bases left unmatched: 3. Germline lookup yields CDR1 MNHEY and CDR2 SVGAGI. The CDR3 reads CASSWTGSSNQPQHF. The DNA of the CDR3 is TGTGCCAGCAGTTGGACAGGGTCAAGCAATCAGCCCCAGCATTTT.

This clonotype was counted many times. V usage is TRBV7-9 and J usage is TRBJ2-5, with D unresolved. Per germline, CDR1 SEHNR and CDR2 FQNEAQ (reference sequence). V dropped 0 bases and J dropped 5 bases, with 10 bases sitting between them. CDR3 length: 14 residues. This CDR3 reads CASSLAPDRETQYF. DNA for the CDR3: TGTGCCAGCAGCTTAGCGCCAGACCGGGAGACCCAGTACTTC.